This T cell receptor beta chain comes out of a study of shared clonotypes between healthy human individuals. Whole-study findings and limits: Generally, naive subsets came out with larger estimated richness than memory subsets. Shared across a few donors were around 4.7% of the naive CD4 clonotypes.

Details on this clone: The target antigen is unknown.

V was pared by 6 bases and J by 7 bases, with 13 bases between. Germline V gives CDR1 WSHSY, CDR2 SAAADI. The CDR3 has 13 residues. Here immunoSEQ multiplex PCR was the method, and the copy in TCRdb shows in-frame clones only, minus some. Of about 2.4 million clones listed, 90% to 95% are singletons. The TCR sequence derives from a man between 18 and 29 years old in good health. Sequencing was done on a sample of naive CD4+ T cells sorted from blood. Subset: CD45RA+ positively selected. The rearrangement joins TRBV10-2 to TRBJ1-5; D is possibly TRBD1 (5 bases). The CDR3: CASSTGVRQPQHF. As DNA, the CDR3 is TGCGCCAGCAGCACGGGGGTAAGGCAGCCCCAGCATTTT.